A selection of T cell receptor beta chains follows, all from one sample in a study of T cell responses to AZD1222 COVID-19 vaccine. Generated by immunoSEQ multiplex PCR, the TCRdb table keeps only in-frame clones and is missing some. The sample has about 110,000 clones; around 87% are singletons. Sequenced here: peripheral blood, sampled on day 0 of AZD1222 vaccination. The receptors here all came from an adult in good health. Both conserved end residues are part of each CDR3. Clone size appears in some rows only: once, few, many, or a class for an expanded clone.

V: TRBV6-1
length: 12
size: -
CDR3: CASSDRRYGYTF

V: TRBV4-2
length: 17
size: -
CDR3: CASSQDWEGGSTDTQYF

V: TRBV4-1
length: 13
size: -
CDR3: CASSQQLNTEAFF

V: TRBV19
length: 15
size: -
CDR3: CASTQGRVGNQPQHF

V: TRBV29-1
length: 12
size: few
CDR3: CSVRRGPTEAFF

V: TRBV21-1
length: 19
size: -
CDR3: CASSKGKGDMVPPWETQYF

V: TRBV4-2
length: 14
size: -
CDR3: CASSLVGEGAAYTF

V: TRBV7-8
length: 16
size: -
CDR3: CASSLATGFGNQPQHF

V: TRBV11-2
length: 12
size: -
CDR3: CASSLETYEQYF

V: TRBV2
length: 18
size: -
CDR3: CASSADPAGRHSGNTIYF

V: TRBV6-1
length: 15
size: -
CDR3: CASSERRQGVRGYTF

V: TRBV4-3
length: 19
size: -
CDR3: CASSQERQGRFYMTTEAFF